These 13 T cell receptor beta chains share one sample of origin, sequenced in a study of cytomegalovirus exposure and HLA in healthy donors. Vbeta (60) and Jbeta (13) primers were used in the PCR. Profiling relied on immunoSEQ multiplex PCR, and the TCRdb table lists in-frame clones only, not all of them. The table has tens of thousands of clones, roughly 64% seen once; the top ten hold 7.5% to 8%. The source material was PBMCs. The source is a man aged 40-55 years in good health and CMV-seropositive.

The chain combines TRBV28 with TRBJ2-7, with D possibly matching TRBD1 (7 bases). The germline gives CDR1 MDHEN, CDR2 SYDVKM. The CDR3 loop spans 14 amino acids. V was trimmed by 5 bases and J by 4 bases, leaving 15 bases between them. CDR3 sequence (DNA): TGTGCCAGCAGTCGGGGGACAGCTGGGTACGAGCAGTACTTC. Translated, it gives CASSRGTAGYEQYF.

V and J are TRBV18 and TRBJ1-1; D is possibly TRBD1 (5 bases). The CDR3 runs to 14 residues. CDR1 and CDR2 from the germline V gene are KGHSH and LQKENI. V lost 1 base and J 7 bases, leaving 13 bases between the germline ends. The CDR3 is CASSPRQEQVEAFF. CDR3 in DNA: TGTGCCAGCTCACCACGTCAGGAACAGGTTGAAGCTTTCTTT.

This clone has only one observation. The rearrangement joins TRBV6-5 to TRBJ2-7; TRBD1 is a possible D gene (6 bases). The germline gives CDR1 MNHEY, CDR2 SVGAGI. This CDR3 region has 11 residues. V dropped 2 bases and J dropped 10 bases, with 9 bases sitting between them. The CDR3 is CASSYLGHQYF. DNA for the CDR3: TGTGCCAGCAGTTACCTGGGACACCAGTACTTC.

The DNA of the CDR3 is TGTGCCAGCAGCCAAGGGGGGGGGAACACCGGGGAGCTGTTTTTT. This codes for CASSQGGGNTGELFF. V gene TRBV11-3 combines with J gene TRBJ2-2; the D gene is possibly TRBD2 (7 bases). Trimming removed 5 bases at V and 1 base at J, with 11 bases between. There are 15 residues in the CDR3. Germline lookup yields CDR1 SGHNT and CDR2 YENEEA. Looking up the rest from reference TRBV11-3 and TRBJ2-2 gives the full variable domain: EAGVVQSPRYKIIEKKQPVAFWCNPISGHNTLYWYLQNLGQGPELLIRYENEEAVDDSQLPKDRFSAERLKGVDSTLKIQPAELGDSAVYLCASSQGGGNTGELFFGEGSRLTVL.

The V and J genes are TRBV29-1 and TRBJ1-1, with TRBD1 identical over 8 bases. The CDR3 runs to 12 residues. Germline trimming cut 6 bases from V and 4 bases from J; bases unmatched to any gene: 4. Germline CDR1 reads SQVTM; CDR2 reads ANQGSEA. CDR3 coding DNA: TGCAGCGTGAGACAGGGGACCACTGAAGCTTTCTTT. Residues: CSVRQGTTEAFF.

The CDR3 DNA reads TGTGCCAGCCGTACGAGGGTCGAGCAGTACTTC. It encodes CASRTRVEQYF. V usage is TRBV6-1 and J usage is TRBJ2-7; a weak D match, TRBD2 (5 bases). The V gene lost 8 bases and the J gene lost 6 bases, with 11 bases spanning the gap. Germline V gene lookup returns CDR1 MNHNS and CDR2 SASEGT. This CDR3 comprises 11 residues.

The DNA for the CDR3 is TGTGCCAGCAGCTTCGACTCGACAGGGGGCAATCAGCCCCAGCATTTT. This translates into CASSFDSTGGNQPQHF. The gene calls are TRBV7-2 and TRBJ1-5; 8 bases are shared with TRBD1. CDR1 and CDR2 (germline): SGHTA, FQGNSA. The CDR3 runs 16 residues. V shed 3 bases, J shed 2 bases, and the junction held 6 bases outside the gene matches.

This clone was counted only a few times. The V and J genes are TRBV6-1 and TRBJ2-6, with 8 positions matching TRBD2. The germline gives CDR1 MNHNS, CDR2 SASEGT. The V segment lost 2 bases and the J segment 3 bases; nucleotides outside the gene matches: 3. CDR3 length: 16 residues. The CDR3 nucleotides are TGTGCCAGCAGTGAACGGGGGGGTGGTGGGGCCAACGTCCTGACTTTC. This encodes CASSERGGGGANVLTF.

This chain uses TRBV6-1 with TRBJ1-4; D possibly corresponds to TRBD1 (6 bases). V shed 0 bases and J shed 14 bases, with 19 bases lying between them. The CDR3 is 15 amino acids. Germline CDR1 MNHNS, CDR2 SASEGT. CDR3 protein: CASSEAGQMGFALFF. The CDR3 coding sequence is TGTGCCAGCAGTGAAGCCGGACAGATGGGATTCGCTCTGTTTTTT.

The chain joins TRBV5-1 to TRBJ1-4; 8 bases agree with TRBD1. This CDR3 contains 14 residues. In germline, CDR1 is SGHRS, CDR2 YFSETQ. V gave up 4 bases and J gave up 7 bases; unmatched junction bases: 6. Here the CDR3 DNA reads TGCGCCAGCAGCCCTGGGACAGGAGCTGAAAAACTGTTTTTT. It codes for CASSPGTGAEKLFF. Using reference TRBV5-1 and TRBJ1-4 for the parts outside the CDR3, the full variable domain is KAGVTQTPRYLIKTRGQQVTLSCSPISGHRSVSWYQQTPGQGLQFLFEYFSETQRNKGNFPGRFSGRQFSNSRSEMNVSTLELGDSALYLCASSPGTGAEKLFFGSGTQLSVL.

The gene calls are TRBV28 and TRBJ2-1; TRBD2 matches 11 bases. V shed 6 bases and J 3 bases; nucleotides not matched to a gene: 7. Germline lookup yields CDR1 MDHEN and CDR2 SYDVKM. The CDR3 contains 16 residues. CDR3 protein: CASSSRLAGHYNEQFF. CDR3 nucleotides: TGTGCCAGCAGCTCCCGACTAGCGGGACACTACAATGAGCAGTTCTTC.

The V call is TRBV4-1, the J call TRBJ1-1, with a weak D call TRBD1 (5 bases). The V end lost 1 base, the J end lost 4 bases, and 22 bases lay between the germline ends. The CDR3 extends over 18 amino acids. From germline, CDR1 is MGHRA and CDR2 YSYEKL. CDR3 sequence: CASSQASGREGQGTEAFF. CDR3 bases: TGCGCCAGCAGCCAAGCATCCGGCAGGGAGGGCCAGGGCACTGAAGCTTTCTTT.

The V gene is TRBV27, the J gene TRBJ1-4; weak D call: TRBD1 (5 bases). CDR3 length equals 14 residues. Trimming stripped 6 bases from V and 5 bases from J, with 13 bases between. Germline V gene lookup returns CDR1 MNHEY and CDR2 SMNVEV (reference sequence). Written as DNA, the CDR3 is TGTGCCAGCAGGGTTCAGGGTAGGAATGAAAAACTGTTTTTT. Translating gives CASRVQGRNEKLFF.